These 8 T cell receptor beta chains came from one sample sequenced in a study of cytomegalovirus exposure and HLA in healthy donors. The PCR ran on 60 Vbeta and 13 Jbeta primers. Repertoires were generated with immunoSEQ multiplex PCR, while TCRdb's copy carries only in-frame clones and drops some. The profile shows 150,000 to 200,000 clones, about 76% of them singletons. Material for sequencing was PBMCs. The receptors stem from a woman between 45 and 60 years old in good health and CMV-seronegative.

This sequence joins TRBV7-3 and TRBJ2-2; 8 nucleotides line up with TRBD1. Per the germline V gene, CDR1 is SGHTA and CDR2 is FQGTGA. V was pared by 5 bases and J by 1 base, with 9 bases of the junction left unmatched. The CDR3 loop spans 17 amino acids. CDR3: CASSRRRQGLNTGELFF. The CDR3, as DNA: TGTGCCAGCAGCCGAAGACGACAGGGGTTGAACACCGGGGAGCTGTTTTTT.

The chain recombines TRBV5-1 with TRBJ1-2; the match to TRBD1 covers 8 bases. V gave up 3 bases and J gave up 8 bases; unmatched junction bases: 3. Per the germline V gene, CDR1 is SGHRS and CDR2 is YFSETQ. The CDR3 sequence is 12 residues long. The DNA for the CDR3 is TGCGCCAGCAGCTCACAGGGGGAGGGCTACACCTTC. Translated, it gives CASSSQGEGYTF. The full variable domain, completed using reference TRBV5-1 and TRBJ1-2, is KAGVTQTPRYLIKTRGQQVTLSCSPISGHRSVSWYQQTPGQGLQFLFEYFSETQRNKGNFPGRFSGRQFSNSRSEMNVSTLELGDSALYLCASSSQGEGYTFGSGTRLTVV.

The chain uses TRBV19 and TRBJ1-1; perhaps TRBD1 as D (6 bases). V shed 7 bases and J shed 4 bases, with 10 bases lying between them. CDR1 is LNHDA and CDR2 is SQIVND in the germline V gene (reference sequence). The CDR3 extends over 12 amino acids. The CDR3 bases are TGTGCCAGTACTACAGGGCGCACTGAAGCTTTCTTT. It codes for CASTTGRTEAFF.

The genes are TRBV9 and TRBJ2-7; 9 nucleotides align to TRBD1. The CDR3 runs 16 residues. The germline V gene has CDR1 SGDLS and CDR2 YYNGEE. V shed 3 bases and J 7 bases; nucleotides not matched to a gene: 14. The CDR3 bases are TGTGCCAGCAGCGCCTTTCCGGGACAGGGCCTCCTGGAGCAGTACTTC. Translation: CASSAFPGQGLLEQYF.

This sequence joins TRBV27 and TRBJ1-2; D gene unclear. V shed 3 bases and J shed 2 bases, with 7 bases lying between them. This CDR3 region has 13 residues. Per the germline V gene, CDR1 is MNHEY and CDR2 is SMNVEV (reference sequence). The CDR3 loop reads CASSFGLNYGYTF. As DNA, the CDR3 is TGTGCCAGCAGTTTTGGGCTAAACTATGGCTACACCTTC.

The chain carries TRBV5-4 and TRBJ2-3; no reliable D call. Germline V lookup: CDR1 SGHNT, CDR2 YYREEE (reference sequence). Trimming shortened V by 0 bases and J by 3 bases, and 5 bases separated the two germline ends. This CDR3 has 13 amino acids. The CDR3: CASSLDRTDTQYF. The CDR3 DNA sequence: TGTGCCAGCAGCTTGGATAGAACAGATACGCAGTATTTT.

V gene TRBV29-1 combines with J gene TRBJ1-4; TRBD1 might be the D (5 bases). This CDR3 contains 11 residues. Trimming pared 4 bases from V and 5 bases from J, leaving 5 bases between. Germline loops: CDR1 SQVTM, CDR2 ANQGSEA. CDR3 in DNA: TGCAGCGTTGGACAGAATGAAAAACTGTTTTTT. Translated, it gives CSVGQNEKLFF. Full variable domain (missing parts from reference TRBV29-1 and TRBJ1-4): SAVISQKPSRDICQRGTSLTIQCQVDSQVTMMFWYRQQPGQSLTLIATANQGSEATYESGFVIDKFPISRPNLTFSTLTVSNMSPEDSSIYLCSVGQNEKLFFGSGTQLSVL.

This chain uses TRBV28 with TRBJ1-2; tentatively, D is TRBD1 (5 bases). Looked up from germline, CDR1 is MDHEN and CDR2 is SYDVKM. The V end was cut by 4 bases, the J end by 2 bases, with 14 bases between. The length of the CDR3 is 15 residues. CDR3 nucleotides: TGTGCCAGCAGTTGGGACCGCGGGAAGAACTATGGCTACACCTTC. Translating it yields CASSWDRGKNYGYTF.